There are a few counts of the clone carrying this T cell receptor beta chain. Its antigen is unknown. The donors (healthy individuals) were bone marrow donors. Vbeta (60) and Jbeta (13) primers were used in the PCR. Measured with immunoSEQ multiplex PCR; TCRdb has only the in-frame clones, and not every one. This sample carries 150,000 to 200,000 clones, over 80% of them seen once, and the ten largest clones take around 4.1%. This entry is derived from a study of cytomegalovirus exposure and HLA in healthy donors. Overall study results and limits: Listed as cytomegalovirus-associated were about 160 TCR beta chains. Immune exposure data for these donors was limited to CMV serostatus.

The germline CDR1 and CDR2 sequences are SGHNT and YYREEE (reference sequence). Trimming took 4 bases from V and 7 from J; bases not matched to a gene: 4. The CDR3 runs to 15 residues. The clonotype comes from a man aged 50-60 years in good health and CMV-seropositive. The specimen was PBMCs. The chain employs TRBV5-4 and TRBJ2-1, with TRBD2 matching 14 bases. The CDR3 sequence: CASSPGTSGGNEQFF. The CDR3 coding sequence is TGTGCCAGCAGCCCCGGGACTAGCGGGGGTAATGAGCAGTTCTTC.